Each of the 19 T cell receptor beta chains below was sequenced from the same sample in a study of long-term antiretroviral therapy in people with HIV (dated by TCRdb to between 2021 and 2022). Sequencing of the TRB variable region was done with the immunoSEQ hsTCRB v3.0 assay at survey level resolution. In its TCRdb copy, this immuneACCESS table keeps in-frame sequences only and misses some clones. Where compared with another copy, unresolved V genes explain less than half of these, and the others have no known cause. Within this sample are about 50,000 clones, with around four fifths of them counted one time only. The biggest ten clones account for roughly 3% of the sample. Sequenced here: unsorted PBMCs, sampled 0.8 years after starting antiretroviral therapy. The origin of the receptors is a woman aged 18-30 years with HIV.

The chain couples TRBV5-4 to TRBJ1-4, with D possibly TRBD1 on 5 matching bases. This CDR3 comprises 14 residues. CDR1 is SGHNT, CDR2 YYREEE, per germline (reference sequence). V dropped 2 bases and J dropped 0 bases, with 5 bases sitting between them. DNA of the CDR3: TGTGCCAGCAGCTTAGGGGCAACTAATGAAAAACTGTTTTTT. Its translation: CASSLGATNEKLFF.

The chain recombines TRBV19 with TRBJ1-1, with D tentatively TRBD1 (5 bases). V lost 4 bases to trimming and J lost 2 bases, with 11 bases between them. The CDR3 has 14 residues. Germline CDR1 is LNHDA and CDR2 is SQIVND (reference sequence). CDR3 region: CASSTGPTNTEAFF. In DNA form, the CDR3 reads TGTGCCAGTAGTACAGGGCCCACAAACACTGAAGCTTTCTTT. Filled out from reference TRBV19 and TRBJ1-1, the complete variable domain reads DGGITQSPKYLFRKEGQNVTLSCEQNLNHDAMYWYRQDPGQGLRLIYYSQIVNDFQKGDIAEGYSVSREKKESFPLTVTSAQKNPTAFYLCASSTGPTNTEAFFGQGTRLTVV.

This chain connects TRBV5-1 to TRBJ2-7, with D perhaps TRBD1 (6 bases). Germline V CDR1 and CDR2: SGHRS, YFSETQ. The CDR3 length is 14 residues. The germline V and J ends were trimmed by 0 bases and 6 bases, with 13 bases remaining between them. For the CDR3, the DNA is TGCGCCAGCAGCTTGGGCCAGGGGTTATTCGAGCAGTACTTC. Translating gives CASSLGQGLFEQYF.

The rearrangement links TRBV7-3 to TRBJ2-4, with 7 bases matching TRBD2. CDR3 size: 15 residues. The junction had 11 bases not matched to a gene; V was cut back by 5 bases and J by 7 bases. Germline values: CDR1 SGHTA, CDR2 FQGTGA. The CDR3 here is CASSLIRGGPNIQYF. In DNA form, the CDR3 reads TGTGCCAGCAGCCTTATTCGGGGAGGGCCTAACATTCAGTACTTC.

The rearrangement uses TRBV7-3 and TRBJ1-1; D is uncertain. The CDR3 is 13 residues long. The germline V gene has CDR1 SGHTA and CDR2 FQGTGA. V lost 5 bases and J lost 12, with 19 bases in between. The DNA of the CDR3 is TGTGCCAGCAGCCCCACCGACCGGGGTCAGACTTTCTTT. Translation gives CASSPTDRGQTFF.

The rearrangement uses TRBV28 and TRBJ2-7; 10 bases are a match to TRBD1. Germline trimming cut 4 bases from V and 2 bases from J; bases unmatched to any gene: 14. The length of the CDR3 is 18 residues. Germline V gives CDR1 MDHEN, CDR2 SYDVKM. CDR3 in amino acids: CASSSLGGQGQIAYEQYF. The CDR3 DNA reads TGTGCCAGCAGTTCCCTTGGGGGACAGGGGCAGATCGCCTACGAGCAGTACTTC.

The count of this clone is one. V is TRBV18 and J is TRBJ1-2, with 7 bases lining up with TRBD1. J gave up 3 bases and V 3 bases, and 7 bases lay outside the gene matches. The V gene's germline CDR1 is KGHSH and CDR2 LQKENI. The CDR3 sequence is 15 residues long. CDR3 bases: TGTGCCAGCTCACCTGGACAGGCGCTGTACTATGGCTACACCTTC. Its translation is CASSPGQALYYGYTF.

The chain employs TRBV18 and TRBJ2-7; tentatively, D is TRBD2 (6 bases). The length of the CDR3 is 15 residues. With 5 bases removed from V and 2 bases from J, the gap between germline ends came to 16 bases. The germline CDR1 and CDR2 sequences are KGHSH and LQKENI. The CDR3 region has the DNA TGTGCCAGCTCATGGCGGGACGGAACCCCCTACGAGCAGTACTTC. Translating gives CASSWRDGTPYEQYF.

The V and J genes are TRBV27 and TRBJ2-7, with D hard to call. V lost 3 bases to trimming and J lost 3 bases, with 12 bases between them. This CDR3 has 14 residues. Looked up from germline, CDR1 is MNHEY and CDR2 is SMNVEV (reference sequence). The CDR3 spells CASSFPLDSYEQYF. Written as DNA, the CDR3 is TGTGCCAGCAGTTTCCCCCTCGATAGCTACGAGCAGTACTTC.

The chain couples TRBV11-2 to TRBJ1-4; no firm D call. V was pared by 1 base and J by 4 bases, with 10 bases between. The length of the CDR3 is 15 residues. In germline, CDR1 is SGHAT, CDR2 FQNNGV. CDR3 DNA sequence: TGTGCCAGCAGCTTAGTAGGAGGCCGTAATGAAAAACTGTTTTTT. Translated: CASSLVGGRNEKLFF.

This clone turned up a few times. The V gene is TRBV7-9, the J gene TRBJ2-3, with 10 nucleotides matching TRBD2. CDR3 size: 17 residues. CDR1 is SEHNR and CDR2 is FQNEAQ in the germline V gene (reference sequence). V lost 6 bases to trimming and J lost 4 bases; unmatched junction nucleotides: 13. CDR3 DNA: TGTGCCAGCAGTAGGCAGACTAGCGGGTTTGAGGCAGATACGCAGTATTTT. Translation: CASSRQTSGFEADTQYF.

The V call is TRBV7-8, the J call TRBJ2-2; the D gene could be TRBD1 or TRBD2 (6 bases each). Germline lookup yields CDR1 SGHVS and CDR2 FQNEAQ. This CDR3 comprises 17 residues. Trimming left V 3 bases short and J 3 bases short, with 17 bases between. CDR3 loop: CASSFPPLGGYTGELFF. The CDR3 DNA sequence: TGTGCCAGCAGCTTTCCCCCTTTAGGGGGGTACACCGGGGAGCTGTTTTTT.

The chain recombines TRBV28 with TRBJ2-5; D is ambiguous. Germline V lookup: CDR1 MDHEN, CDR2 SYDVKM. Trimming took 7 bases from V and 3 from J, leaving 12 bases between them. The CDR3 is 13 residues long. In DNA, the CDR3 is TGTGCCAGCACGGCGCACGGTGAAGAGACCCAGTACTTC. It codes for CASTAHGEETQYF.

The V gene is TRBV27, the J gene TRBJ2-5, with D perhaps TRBD1 (5 bases). The V gene lost 7 bases and the J gene lost 5 bases, with 8 bases spanning the gap. The V gene's germline CDR1 is MNHEY and CDR2 SMNVEV (reference sequence). CDR3 length equals 11 residues. DNA for the CDR3: TGTGCCAGCATCCAGGGTGAGACCCAGTACTTC. Its protein is CASIQGETQYF.

This rearrangement joins TRBV6-6 to TRBJ2-7; the match to TRBD1 covers 11 bases. CDR3 length equals 14 residues. Germline V CDR1 and CDR2: MNHNY, SVGAGI (reference sequence). The J segment lost 5 bases and the V segment lost 2 bases, leaving 2 bases of the junction unmatched. As DNA, the CDR3 is TGTGCCAGCAGTTACGCGGGACAGGGGGACGAGCAGTACTTC. It is translated as CASSYAGQGDEQYF.

The V gene is TRBV7-2, the J gene TRBJ1-2; 8 bases agree with TRBD1. Germline-derived CDR1 and CDR2 are SGHTA and FQGNSA. The CDR3 runs to 17 residues. Unmatched junction bases numbered 11, after V lost 1 base and J lost 4 bases. The DNA for the CDR3 is TGTGCCAGCAGCTTAGACCTAGACAGGGGCCGTGGCTATGGCTACACCTTC. It is translated as CASSLDLDRGRGYGYTF.

The V call is TRBV29-1, the J call TRBJ2-7, with 8 bases that match TRBD1. CDR3 length equals 12 residues. Per the germline V gene, CDR1 is SQVTM and CDR2 is ANQGSEA. Unmatched junction bases numbered 5, after V lost 3 bases and J lost 7 bases. The CDR3 bases are TGCAGCGTTGAGGCCAGGGGGCTGGAGCAGTACTTC. It specifies CSVEARGLEQYF.

This clone occurred once. The gene calls are TRBV11-2 and TRBJ2-7, with D perhaps TRBD2 (5 bases). V lost 1 base and J 0 bases, leaving 13 bases between the germline ends. The CDR3 consists of 16 residues. CDR1 and CDR2 from the germline V gene are SGHAT and FQNNGV. CDR3 sequence (DNA): TGTGCCAGCAGCTTAGGAGCGGCGACGGACTCCTACGAGCAGTACTTC. This sequence encodes CASSLGAATDSYEQYF.

The V gene is TRBV5-1, the J gene TRBJ2-7; 11 bases are a match to TRBD1. Germline assignment: CDR1 SGHRS and CDR2 YFSETQ. The V gene end was trimmed by 0 bases and the J gene end by 3 bases; junction bases not matched to a gene: 5. This CDR3 is built from 16 residues. This chain's CDR3 is CASSLEPGQGVYEQYF. CDR3 coding DNA: TGCGCCAGCAGCTTGGAACCGGGACAGGGGGTCTACGAGCAGTACTTC.